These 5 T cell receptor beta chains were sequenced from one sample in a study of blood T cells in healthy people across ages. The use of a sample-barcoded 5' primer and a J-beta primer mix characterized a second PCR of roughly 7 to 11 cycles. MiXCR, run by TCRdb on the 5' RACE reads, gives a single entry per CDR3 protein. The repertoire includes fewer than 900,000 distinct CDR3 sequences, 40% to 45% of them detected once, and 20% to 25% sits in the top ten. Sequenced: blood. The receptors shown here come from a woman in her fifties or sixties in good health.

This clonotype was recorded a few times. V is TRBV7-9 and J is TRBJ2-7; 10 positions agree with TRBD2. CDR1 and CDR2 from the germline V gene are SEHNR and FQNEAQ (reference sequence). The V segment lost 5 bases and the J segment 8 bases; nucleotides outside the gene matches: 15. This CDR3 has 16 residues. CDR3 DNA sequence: TGTGCCAGCAGCCAACAGGCGGGGACTAGCGTTGGCAAGCAGTACTTC. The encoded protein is CASSQQAGTSVGKQYF.

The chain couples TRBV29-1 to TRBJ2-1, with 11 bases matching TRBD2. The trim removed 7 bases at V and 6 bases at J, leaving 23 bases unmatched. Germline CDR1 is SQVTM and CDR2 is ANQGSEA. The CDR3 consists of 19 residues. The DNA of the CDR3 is TGCAGCGCCGGGACAGGGTTCTCCACTAGCGGGAGAATCATCAATGAGCAGTTCTTC. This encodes CSAGTGFSTSGRIINEQFF.

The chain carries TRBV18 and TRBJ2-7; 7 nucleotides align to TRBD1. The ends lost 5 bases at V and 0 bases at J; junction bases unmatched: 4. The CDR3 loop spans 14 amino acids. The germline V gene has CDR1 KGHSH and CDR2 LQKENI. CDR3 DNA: TGTGCCAGCTCAACACAGGGGAGCTCCTACGAGCAGTACTTC. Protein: CASSTQGSSYEQYF.

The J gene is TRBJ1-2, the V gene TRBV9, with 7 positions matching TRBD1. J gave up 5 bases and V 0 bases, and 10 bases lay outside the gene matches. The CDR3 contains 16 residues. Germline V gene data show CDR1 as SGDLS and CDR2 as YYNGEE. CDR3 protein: CASSVASTGDYYGYTF. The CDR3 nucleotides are TGTGCCAGCAGCGTAGCCTCTACAGGGGATTATTATGGCTACACCTTC. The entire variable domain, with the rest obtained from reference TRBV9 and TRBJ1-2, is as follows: DSGVTQTPKHLITATGQRVTLRCSPRSGDLSVYWYQQSLDQGLQFLIQYYNGEERAKGNILERFSAQQFPDLHSELNLSSLELGDSALYFCASSVASTGDYYGYTFGSGTRLTVV.

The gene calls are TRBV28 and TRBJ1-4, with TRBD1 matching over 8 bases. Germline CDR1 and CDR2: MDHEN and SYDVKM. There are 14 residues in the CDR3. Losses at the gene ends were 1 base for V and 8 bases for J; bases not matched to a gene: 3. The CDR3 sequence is CASSLSGTGEKLFF. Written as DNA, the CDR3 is TGTGCCAGCAGTTTATCCGGGACAGGAGAAAAACTGTTTTTT.